The present entry profiles one T cell receptor beta chain with its context. What it binds is not known. Germline assignment: CDR1 MNHNS and CDR2 SASEGT. Trimming stripped 1 base from V and 0 bases from J, with 22 bases between. The CDR3 has 20 amino acids. This sample was taken from a study of cytomegalovirus exposure and HLA in healthy donors. Overall study results and limits: As confirmed in vitro, three CMV-associated chains were specific for CMV antigens.

Only in-frame clones appear in the TCRdb table, and some are missing; sequencing was by immunoSEQ multiplex PCR. This sample yields a few hundred thousand clones, of which roughly 91% are seen a single time; around 3.1% belongs to the top ten. Separate from the roughly 710-subject first cohort, the approximately 120-subject validation cohort was the one that the donors belonged to. The sample comprised PBMCs. This receptor was identified in a young woman in good health and CMV-seronegative. The chain links TRBV6-1 to TRBJ2-4, with D perhaps TRBD1 (5 bases). The CDR3 loop is CASSEGYLGQNYLAKNIQYF. The CDR3 DNA reads TGTGCCAGCAGTGAAGGGTACCTGGGGCAAAACTACCTAGCCAAAAACATTCAGTACTTC.